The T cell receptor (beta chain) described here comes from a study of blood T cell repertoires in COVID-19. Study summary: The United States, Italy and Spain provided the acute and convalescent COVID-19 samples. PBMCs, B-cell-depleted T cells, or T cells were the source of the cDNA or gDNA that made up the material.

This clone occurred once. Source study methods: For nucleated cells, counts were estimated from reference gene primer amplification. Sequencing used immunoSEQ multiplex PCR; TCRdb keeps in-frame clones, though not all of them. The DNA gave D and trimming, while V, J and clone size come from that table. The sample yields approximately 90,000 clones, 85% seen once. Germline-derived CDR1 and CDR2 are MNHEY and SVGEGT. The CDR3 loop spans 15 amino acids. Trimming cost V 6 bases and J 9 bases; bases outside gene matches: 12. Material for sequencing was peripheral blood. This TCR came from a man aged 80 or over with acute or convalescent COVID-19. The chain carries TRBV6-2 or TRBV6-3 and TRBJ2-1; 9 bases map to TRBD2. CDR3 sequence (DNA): TGTGCCAGCAGCTCCCAAGCGGGAGGACGACTTGAGCAGTTCTTC. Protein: CASSSQAGGRLEQFF.